This is a list of T cell receptor beta chains from one sample in a study of shared T cell receptors in the human thymus. Using immunoSEQ multiplex PCR, the repertoire was profiled, and TCRdb retains in-frame clones only, with some absent. The sample has just under 550,000 clones; approximately 80% are singletons. This same sample was also part of a study on human thymus T cells.

Sequencing was done on a sample of thymocytes. Receptors were obtained from a boy in the first two years of life with a congenital heart defect. CDR3s include the opening cysteine and the closing phenylalanine or tryptophan. A D gene is named only where the DNA matches it firmly. Not all rows give a size; the values are once, few, many and, for expanded clones, a class.

CDR3nt	CDR3aa	j_gene	abundance	v_gene	d_gene
TGCGCCAGCAGTTTTTTAGGAGGCGAGACCCAGTACTTC	CASSFLGGETQYF	TRBJ2-5	-	TRBV5-1	-
TGTGCCAGCAGTTTAACAGGGATCTACGAGCAGTACTTC	CASSLTGIYEQYF	TRBJ2-7	-	TRBV6-5	-
TGCAGCCCCAGTATCTACAATGAGCAGTTCTTC	CSPSIYNEQFF	TRBJ2-1	-	TRBV29-1	-
TGTGCCAGTAGAGGACTAGCCCAAGAGACCCAGTACTTC	CASRGLAQETQYF	TRBJ2-5	once	TRBV19	TRBD2
TGTGCCTGGAGTGTACATCCTCTTAGCACAGATACGCAGTATTTT	CAWSVHPLSTDTQYF	TRBJ2-3	-	TRBV30	-
TGCGCCAGCAGCCAAGTCCGGGGGACTGAAGCTTTCTTT	CASSQVRGTEAFF	TRBJ1-1	-	TRBV4-1	-
TGTGCCAGCAGTGCCGGGACTAGCGGTCGGAGGGGTTATCCGTTAATTAGCACAGATACGCAGTATTTT	CASSAGTSGRRGYPLISTDTQYF	TRBJ2-3	-	TRBV2	TRBD2
TGTGCCAGTAGCTTCCTCCCCGGGGGGAATGAAAAACTGTTTTTT	CASSFLPGGNEKLFF	TRBJ1-4	few	TRBV19	-
TGTGCCAGCATCGATAGCGGGAGACCCTACAATGAGCAGTTCTTC	CASIDSGRPYNEQFF	TRBJ2-1	-	TRBV5-4	TRBD2
TGTGCCAGCAGTTCCCCTCTGGGGGGGGGTGAGCAGTTCTTC	CASSSPLGGGEQFF	TRBJ2-1	-	TRBV27	TRBD2
TGTGCCACCAGCAGTGACGGTGGGACTAGCGGGAGAGGTAATGAGCAGTTCTTC	CATSSDGGTSGRGNEQFF	TRBJ2-1	-	TRBV15	TRBD2
TGTGCCAGCAGCCAAGTCGGGGAGTGGCGTTTGGGGGAGCTGTTTTTT	CASSQVGEWRLGELFF	TRBJ2-2	-	TRBV14	-
TGCGCCAGCAGCCAAACCGGGGGAAGGGGATATGACAATCAGCCCCAGCATTTT	CASSQTGGRGYDNQPQHF	TRBJ1-5	-	TRBV4-1	-
TGTGCCAGCAGTTCCACCCTGAGAGGGTCCTACGAGCAGTACTTC	CASSSTLRGSYEQYF	TRBJ2-7	-	TRBV6-5	-
TGTGCCAGCAGCCAAGCGGGAGAAACAGATACGCAGTATTTT	CASSQAGETDTQYF	TRBJ2-3	-	TRBV4-2	-
TGCGCCAGCAGTGTGGGGGGGTCAGTTCTTAGCTACACCTTC	CASSVGGSVLSYTF	TRBJ1-2	-	TRBV10-2	-
TGTGCCAGCAGTCCTGGACAGGCATCGCCCATGAACACTGAAGCTTTCTTT	CASSPGQASPMNTEAFF	TRBJ1-1	-	TRBV7-9	TRBD1
TGCGCCAGCAGCCCGACACGGACAGGACCCTCCGTGGGGGAGACCCAGTACTTC	CASSPTRTGPSVGETQYF	TRBJ2-5	few	TRBV4-3	TRBD1
TGTGCCAGCAGCGGTAACCCTTCGAGCTCCTACAATGAGCAGTTCTTC	CASSGNPSSSYNEQFF	TRBJ2-1	once	TRBV9	-
TGTGCCAGCGGCCCTGGGAGGGGCCCCTACGAGCAGTACTTC	CASGPGRGPYEQYF	TRBJ2-7	-	TRBV11-2	TRBD2
TGCAGCGCAACAGGGGGGGACTCCTACGAGCAGTACTTC	CSATGGDSYEQYF	TRBJ2-7	-	TRBV29-1	-
TGCGCCAGCAGCTTGGCGGCAGGGGGCAGCGGGCCTAATGAAAAACTGTTTTTT	CASSLAAGGSGPNEKLFF	TRBJ1-4	-	TRBV5-1	TRBD1
TGTGCCAGCAGTGAATTGACAGGCCCCCCCACAGATACGCAGTATTTT	CASSELTGPPTDTQYF	TRBJ2-3	-	TRBV25-1	-
TGTGCCAGCAGTCCGGACAGAAATCAGCCCCAGCATTTT	CASSPDRNQPQHF	TRBJ1-5	-	TRBV28	-
TGTGCCAGCAGCTTAGTGGGGACAGGGCAGGTTGGGCAGTACTTC	CASSLVGTGQVGQYF	TRBJ2-7	few	TRBV7-2	TRBD1
TGTGCCAGCAGCCCCCGACGTGGCGGGTTCCCTACTACCTACGAGCAGTACTTC	CASSPRRGGFPTTYEQYF	TRBJ2-7	-	TRBV14	-
TGCAGCGTCGAACTCGCGGGAGGGTCCATTAGAACAGATACGCAGTATTTT	CSVELAGGSIRTDTQYF	TRBJ2-3	-	TRBV29-1	TRBD2